The clone carrying this TCR beta chain was counted a few times. Its cognate antigen is unknown. The ends were cut back, 5 bases at V and 2 bases at J, with 18 bases in the middle. The CDR3 is 17 residues long. The germline V gene has CDR1 SGHTA and CDR2 FQGNSA. Each CDR3 protein is one row after TCRdb ran MiXCR on the reads. Among roughly 640,000 distinct CDR3 sequences listed, 24% were seen once. These data belong to a study of T cell repertoires in cytomegalovirus infection. Study background: Based on public TCR beta signatures, there were indications of CMV infection and of a matching HLA type. Overall study results and limits: The response measured ex vivo was dominated by TCR beta clonotypes (HLA-C-restricted and CMV-specific). Frequencies of public TCR beta families were cumulated, and this identified carriers of CMV plus the relevant HLA.

Source material: CD8+ T cells from PBMCs. This sequence was found in a human donor in good health (CMV status not recorded). Some clones in this sample may be carry-over from other donors' samples. This chain uses TRBV7-2 with TRBJ2-2, with a tentative D call TRBD2 (6 bases). Here the CDR3 DNA reads TGTGCCAGCAGCCCATCCCCAAAGGGAGGTAACACCGGGGAGCTGTTTTTT. Encoded protein: CASSPSPKGGNTGELFF.